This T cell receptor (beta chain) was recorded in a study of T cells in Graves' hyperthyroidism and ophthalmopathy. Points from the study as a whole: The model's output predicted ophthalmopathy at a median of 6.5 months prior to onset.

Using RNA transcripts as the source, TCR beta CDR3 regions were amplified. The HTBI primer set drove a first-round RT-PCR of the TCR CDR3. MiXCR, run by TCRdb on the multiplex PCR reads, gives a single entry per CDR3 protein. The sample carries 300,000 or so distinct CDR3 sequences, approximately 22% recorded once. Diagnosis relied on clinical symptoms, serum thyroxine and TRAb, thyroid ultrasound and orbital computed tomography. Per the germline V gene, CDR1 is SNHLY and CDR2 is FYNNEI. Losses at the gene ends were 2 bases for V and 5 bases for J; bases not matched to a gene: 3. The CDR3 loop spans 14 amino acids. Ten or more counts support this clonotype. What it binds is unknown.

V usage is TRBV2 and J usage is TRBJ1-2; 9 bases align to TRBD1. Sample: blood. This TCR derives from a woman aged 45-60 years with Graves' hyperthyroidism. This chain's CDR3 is CASSEIGTGYGYTF. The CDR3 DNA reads TGTGCCAGCAGTGAAATTGGGACAGGGTATGGCTACACCTTC.